These 18 T cell receptor beta chains came from one sample sequenced in a study of blood T cell repertoires in COVID-19. Produced via immunoSEQ multiplex PCR; TCRdb's table is partial and in-frame only. The data hold some 97,000 clones, with about nine tenths observed a single time. Sequenced input: peripheral blood. The source is a man between 50 and 59 years old with acute or convalescent COVID-19.

This chain connects TRBV3-1 (or the pseudogene TRBV3-2) to TRBJ1-1; 8 bases match TRBD1. Germline assignment: CDR1 LGHDT and CDR2 YNNKEL (reference sequence). The trim removed 4 bases at V and 3 bases at J, leaving 19 bases unmatched. CDR3 size: 19 residues. This CDR3 reads CASSLIPGKQGASHTEAFF. In DNA, the CDR3 is TGTGCCAGCAGCCTCATTCCGGGGAAGCAGGGGGCAAGTCACACTGAAGCTTTCTTT.

This clone was seen once. J is TRBJ2-2 and V is TRBV9; possible D gene TRBD1, 6 bases. CDR3 length: 15 residues. Germline lookup yields CDR1 SGDLS and CDR2 YYNGEE. V was clipped by 7 bases and J by 3 bases, with 16 bases between them. CDR3 loop: CASDRQDTHTGELFF. In nucleotides, the CDR3 is TGTGCCAGCGATAGACAGGACACTCACACCGGGGAGCTGTTTTTT.

The chain employs TRBV18 and TRBJ2-3; D ambiguous. Trimming took 0 bases from V and 3 from J, leaving 7 bases between them. The germline CDR1 and CDR2 sequences are KGHSH and LQKENI. The CDR3 covers 14 residues. This CDR3 reads CASSPPPTTDTQYF. In nucleotides, the CDR3 is TGTGCCAGCTCACCACCCCCAACTACAGATACGCAGTATTTT.

The chain recombines TRBV28 with TRBJ1-2, with D perhaps matching TRBD1 (5 bases). The CDR3 is 12 residues long. Germline V gene data show CDR1 as MDHEN and CDR2 as SYDVKM. V lost 5 bases and J lost 4, with 8 bases in between. The CDR3 reads CASSSTGYGYTF. CDR3 sequence (DNA): TGTGCCAGCAGTAGTACAGGCTATGGCTACACCTTC.

The rearrangement links TRBV27 to TRBJ1-5; D unclear. CDR3 length: 15 residues. Per the germline V gene, CDR1 is MNHEY and CDR2 is SMNVEV (reference sequence). V shed 4 bases and J shed 0 bases, with 10 bases lying between them. CDR3 coding DNA: TGTGCCAGCAGTTCACTACCCCCTAGCAATCAGCCCCAGCATTTT. Its protein is CASSSLPPSNQPQHF.

The V and J genes are TRBV4-1 and TRBJ1-1; no firm D call. Germline values: CDR1 MGHRA, CDR2 YSYEKL. V lost 4 bases and J lost 0, with 6 bases in between. This CDR3 spans 13 amino acids. CDR3: CASSLDMNTEAFF. The CDR3 coding sequence is TGCGCCAGCAGCCTTGACATGAACACTGAAGCTTTCTTT.

The rearrangement links TRBV3-1 (or the pseudogene TRBV3-2) to TRBJ2-5, with D maybe TRBD2 (5 bases). V lost 1 base to trimming and J lost 5 bases, with 14 bases between them. The CDR3 loop spans 15 amino acids. Germline loops: CDR1 LGHDT, CDR2 YNNKEL (reference sequence). This CDR3 reads CASSQGGRETETQYF. The CDR3 DNA sequence: TGTGCCAGCAGCCAAGGGGGAAGGGAGACTGAGACCCAGTACTTC.

This clone occurred a few times. V and J are TRBV27 and TRBJ1-1, with D unclear. CDR1 MNHEY and CDR2 SMNVEV come from the germline V gene (reference sequence). Trimming left V 5 bases short and J 4 bases short, with 14 bases between. This CDR3 has 14 residues. CDR3 sequence (DNA): TGTGCCAGCAGTCATTACGGCCGAGGCACTGAAGCTTTCTTT. It yields the protein CASSHYGRGTEAFF.

The rearrangement joins TRBV7-9 to TRBJ2-4, with D uncertain. This CDR3 contains 16 residues. V lost 5 bases and J lost 1, with 15 bases in between. Germline-derived CDR1 and CDR2 are SEHNR and FQNEAQ (reference sequence). CDR3 sequence: CASSQDLGWAKNIQYF. The CDR3 DNA reads TGTGCCAGCAGCCAAGACCTAGGTTGGGCCAAAAACATTCAGTACTTC.

This sequence joins TRBV5-8 and TRBJ2-7; D not resolved. The germline gives CDR1 SGHTS, CDR2 YDEGEE. V was clipped by 0 bases and J by 0 bases, with 10 bases between them. The CDR3 runs 15 residues. The CDR3 DNA is TGTGCCAGCAGCTTGGCGCCAGGTGTCTCCTACGAGCAGTACTTC. This encodes CASSLAPGVSYEQYF.

J is TRBJ1-2 and V is TRBV3-1 (or the pseudogene TRBV3-2), with 10 positions matching TRBD1. Germline V CDR1 and CDR2: LGHDT, YNNKEL (reference sequence). The CDR3 runs to 14 residues. With V trimmed by 4 bases and J by 7 bases, 6 bases remained unmatched. This CDR3 is CASSPRQGAGGYTF. The CDR3 nucleotides are TGTGCCAGCAGCCCCCGACAGGGGGCCGGTGGCTACACCTTC.

The rearrangement links TRBV6-6 to TRBJ2-1; a weak D match, TRBD2 (7 bases). There are 15 residues in the CDR3. Trimming stripped 5 bases from V and 6 bases from J, with 17 bases between. Germline CDR1 MNHNY, CDR2 SVGAGI (reference sequence). CDR3 sequence reads: CASSLTGRGGNEQFF. CDR3 in DNA: TGTGCCAGCAGTCTAACTGGGAGGGGGGGCAATGAGCAGTTCTTC.

The DNA for the CDR3 is TGTGCCTGGGGGGACACACCCTACTCACCCCTCCACTTT. Translation gives CAWGDTPYSPLHF. The chain has TRBV30 and TRBJ1-6; perhaps TRBD1 as D (6 bases). Between the trimmed V and J ends, which lost 5 bases and 10 bases, there was a span of 15 bases. Per germline, CDR1 GTSNPN and CDR2 SVGIG (reference sequence). The CDR3 length is 13 residues. The full variable domain, completed using reference TRBV30 and TRBJ1-6, is SQTIHQWPATLVQPVGSPLSLECTVEGTSNPNLYWYRQAAGRGLQLLFYSVGIGQISSEVPQNLSASRPQDRQFILSSKKLLLSDSGFYLCAWGDTPYSPLHFGNGTRLTVT.

The chain links TRBV29-1 to TRBJ2-5; 10 bases map to TRBD1. Germline V gives CDR1 SQVTM, CDR2 ANQGSEA. CDR3 length: 13 residues. Trimming at V came to 7 bases and at J to 5 bases, leaving 7 bases not matched to a gene. The CDR3 DNA follows: TGCAGCGCCGACAGGGGGCGCGGGGAGACCCAGTACTTC. The encoded protein is CSADRGRGETQYF.

The gene calls are TRBV20-1 and TRBJ2-7, with TRBD2 matching over 7 bases. Trimming at V came to 3 bases and at J to 1 base, leaving 6 bases not matched to a gene. Germline CDR1 reads DFQATT; CDR2 reads SNEGSKA (reference sequence). This CDR3 is built from 14 residues. The CDR3 sequence: CSASWRGGSYEQYF. In DNA form, the CDR3 reads TGCAGTGCTAGTTGGCGCGGGGGATCCTACGAGCAGTACTTC.

This rearrangement joins TRBV6-5 to TRBJ2-3, with 10 positions matching TRBD2. This CDR3 spans 14 amino acids. CDR1 MNHEY and CDR2 SVGAGI come from the germline V gene. J lost 4 bases, V lost 9 bases, and 7 bases had no gene match. The CDR3 spells CASKREGLADTQYF. CDR3 in DNA: TGTGCCAGTAAGCGGGAGGGCCTTGCAGATACGCAGTATTTT.

The table lists this clone with a count of one. The rearrangement joins TRBV24-1 to TRBJ2-3; 9 bases line up with TRBD1. Germline V gene sequence: CDR1 KGHDR, CDR2 SFDVKD. The J segment lost 3 bases and the V segment lost 5 bases, leaving 5 bases of the junction unmatched. The CDR3 extends over 15 amino acids. The CDR3 coding sequence is TGTGCCACCAGTGGCAGAGGGACAGGGACAGATACGCAGTATTTT. Residues: CATSGRGTGTDTQYF.

The genes are TRBV11-2 and TRBJ1-1; 11 bases are shared with TRBD1. Germline lookup yields CDR1 SGHAT and CDR2 FQNNGV. The V segment lost 4 bases and the J segment 4 bases; nucleotides outside the gene matches: 5. The CDR3 spans 15 residues. The CDR3 coding sequence is TGTGCCAGCAGCTCCGTGGGGACAGGGGGCACTGAAGCTTTCTTT. It encodes CASSSVGTGGTEAFF.